In its sample, the clone carrying this TCR beta chain was seen many times. Each CDR3 protein gets one entry after TCRdb re-called the PCR reads with MiXCR. Of more than 300,000 distinct CDR3 sequences in the sample, 20% to 25% were seen once. This sample is drawn from a study of molecular identifiers for immune sequencing clone quantification. Germline lookup yields CDR1 MDHEN and CDR2 SYDVKM. Trimming left V 6 bases short and J 3 bases short, with 17 bases between. The CDR3 length is 15 residues. The receptor's source is a human donor in good health. Some libraries in this study had Jurkat cell RNA spiked in. The V and J genes are TRBV28 and TRBJ2-5; the D gene is possibly TRBD1 (6 bases). Specimen: naive CD8+ T cells from blood, with Jurkat cell RNA spiked in. Subset meaning: FACS-sorted CD8+CD4-CCR7+CD45RA+ naive T cells. The CDR3 loop is CASSYPQGVKETQYF. The CDR3 region has the DNA TGTGCCAGCAGCTACCCACAGGGTGTAAAAGAGACCCAGTACTTC.